The 14 T cell receptor beta chains in this list originate from one sample, sequenced in a study of T cell changes during pregnancy in multiple sclerosis. Measured with immunoSEQ multiplex PCR; TCRdb has only the in-frame clones, and not every one. The table includes about 52,000 clones, over 80% detected once. The sequences come from CD4+ T cells from peripheral blood mononuclear cells, collected in the third trimester of pregnancy. Receptors originate from a female donor with multiple sclerosis, enrolled in a pregnancy study.

This sequence joins TRBV11-2 and TRBJ1-5, with D unresolved. V was cut by 5 bases and J by 5 bases, with 13 bases left in between. CDR3 length equals 14 residues. Germline V gene lookup returns CDR1 SGHAT and CDR2 FQNNGV. The CDR3 region has the DNA TGTGCCAGCAGCCTCGTTGGAGGGTATCAGCCCCAGCATTTT. It codes for CASSLVGGYQPQHF.

V is TRBV5-6 and J is TRBJ2-3; D remains unclear. V shed 0 bases and J shed 4 bases, with 3 bases lying between them. The CDR3 sequence is 12 residues long. Germline-derived CDR1 and CDR2 are SGHDT and YYEEEE. The DNA of the CDR3 is TGTGCCAGCAGCTTGGCTCCAGATACGCAGTATTTT. Amino acids: CASSLAPDTQYF.

The count of this clone is one. V usage is TRBV27 and J usage is TRBJ1-1; D gene ambiguous. Germline-derived CDR1 and CDR2 are MNHEY and SMNVEV (reference sequence). With 5 bases removed from V and 4 bases from J, the gap between germline ends came to 14 bases. This CDR3 has 14 residues. CDR3 loop: CASSPRTASTEAFF. CDR3 in DNA: TGTGCCAGCAGTCCCCGAACCGCGAGCACTGAAGCTTTCTTT.

The V and J genes are TRBV30 and TRBJ1-6, with TRBD1 identical over 7 bases. Germline loops: CDR1 GTSNPN, CDR2 SVGIG (reference sequence). The CDR3 sequence is 15 residues long. V lost 0 bases to trimming and J lost 8 bases; unmatched junction nucleotides: 7. The CDR3 loop is CAWSVQGQQHSPLHF. The CDR3 DNA is TGTGCCTGGAGTGTACAGGGACAGCAACATTCACCCCTCCACTTT.

The chain employs TRBV12-5 and TRBJ1-2, with 7 bases aligning to TRBD1. The CDR3 is 12 residues long. The trim removed 3 bases at V and 9 bases at J, leaving 4 bases unmatched. Germline-derived CDR1 and CDR2 are LGHNT and FRNRAP. The CDR3 loop reads CASGLPQGSYTF. For the CDR3, the DNA is TGTGCTAGTGGTTTACCACAGGGGAGCTACACCTTC. Based on the CDR3 plus reference TRBV12-5 and TRBJ1-2, the full variable domain is DARVTQTPRHKVTEMGQEVTMRCQPILGHNTVFWYRQTMMQGLELLAYFRNRAPLDDSGMPKDRFSAEMPDATLATLKIQPSEPRDSAVYFCASGLPQGSYTFGSGTRLTVV.

CDR3 in amino acids: CASSQEGQGSGGYTF. CDR3 bases: TGCGCCAGCAGCCAAGAAGGACAGGGGAGCGGAGGCTACACCTTC. The genes are TRBV4-1 and TRBJ1-2, with TRBD1 identical over 9 bases. V lost 0 bases, J lost 8 bases, and 7 bases stayed unmatched. Per the germline V gene, CDR1 is MGHRA and CDR2 is YSYEKL. The CDR3 spans 15 residues.

As regards this clone: The sample contains more than one DNA sequence encoding this CDR3. This chain connects TRBV19 to TRBJ1-3; D possibly corresponds to TRBD1 (5 bases). The CDR3 is made up of 15 amino acids. The V end was cut by 4 bases, the J end by 0 bases, with 10 bases between. Germline V lookup: CDR1 LNHDA, CDR2 SQIVND (reference sequence). DNA of the CDR3: TGTGCCAGTAGTACTTACAGGAGCTCTGGAAACACCATATATTTT. It yields the protein CASSTYRSSGNTIYF.

The rearrangement uses TRBV30 and TRBJ1-2, with a possible D match to TRBD1 (6 bases). Trimming took 2 bases from V and 4 from J, leaving 23 bases between them. The CDR3 has 17 amino acids. The germline V gene has CDR1 GTSNPN and CDR2 SVGIG (reference sequence). Here the CDR3 reads CAWSLGGARPSLYGYTF. The DNA for the CDR3 is TGTGCCTGGAGTCTTGGGGGCGCGCGGCCGAGCCTCTATGGCTACACCTTC.

The V gene is TRBV6-1, the J gene TRBJ2-7; 10 bases match TRBD2. The CDR3 is made up of 14 amino acids. V gave up 10 bases and J gave up 4 bases; unmatched junction bases: 10. Germline V gives CDR1 MNHNS, CDR2 SASEGT. CDR3 DNA: TGTGCCACCCGGCCCAGCGGGGGGGCGTACGAGCAGTACTTC. It translates to CATRPSGGAYEQYF.

The chain joins TRBV30 to TRBJ1-2, with 7 bases aligning to TRBD1. Looked up from germline, CDR1 is GTSNPN and CDR2 is SVGIG (reference sequence). The CDR3 has 13 residues. With 7 bases clipped from V and 5 bases from J, the junction kept 10 bases outside the gene matches. This chain's CDR3 is CASRDSVGYGYTF. CDR3 DNA: TGTGCCTCCCGGGACAGCGTGGGATATGGCTACACCTTC.

This chain links TRBV7-2 with TRBJ1-1; perhaps TRBD1 as D (6 bases). Trimming shortened V by 3 bases and J by 6 bases, and 17 bases separated the two germline ends. The CDR3 has 15 residues. Per the germline V gene, CDR1 is SGHTA and CDR2 is FQGNSA. CDR3 sequence (DNA): TGTGCCAGCAGCTTGAGTTGGCAGGGGTTGTCTGAAGCTTTCTTT. Encoded protein: CASSLSWQGLSEAFF.

The chain is built from TRBV23-1 and TRBJ1-4; 9 bases agree with TRBD1. TRBV23-1 is an ORF, and what it does is uncertain. Trimming cost V 1 base and J 8 bases; bases outside gene matches: 17. The CDR3 is made up of 19 amino acids. This CDR3 reads CASSQWGDRDGNLYEKLFF. CDR3 bases: TGCGCCAGCAGTCAATGGGGGGACAGGGATGGCAATCTCTACGAAAAACTGTTTTTT.

V is TRBV4-1 and J is TRBJ2-3; TRBD2 agrees at 10 bases. The CDR3 spans 16 residues. With 4 bases clipped from V and 0 bases from J, the junction kept 4 bases outside the gene matches. In germline, CDR1 is MGHRA, CDR2 YSYEKL. Here the CDR3 reads CASSLSSGGSTDTQYF. CDR3 bases: TGCGCCAGCAGCCTCTCTAGCGGGGGAAGCACAGATACGCAGTATTTT.

The sample holds one count of this clone. This chain links TRBV6-5 with TRBJ2-7; D unclear. Trimming took 0 bases from V and 6 from J, leaving 15 bases between them. The germline V gene encodes CDR1 MNHEY and CDR2 SVGAGI. This CDR3 is built from 15 residues. The DNA for the CDR3 is TGTGCCAGCAGTTACTCGATGGGCCAGCCCGTCGAGCAGTACTTC. As protein: CASSYSMGQPVEQYF.